The next 4 T cell receptor beta chains were all read from a single sample in a study of early T cells in non-severe SARS-CoV-2 infection. TCRdb re-analysed the 5' RACE reads in MiXCR, keeping a single row per CDR3 protein. The sample yields more than 45,000 distinct CDR3 sequences, around 12% seen once. The sequenced sample was whole blood. These receptors were obtained from an adult who was a healthcare worker with PCR-confirmed SARS-CoV-2 infection or an uninfected control (not recorded which).

To note about this clonotype: This could be a read error, since a much larger clone is one nucleotide away. This chain uses TRBV12-3 or TRBV12-4 with TRBJ1-4; 7 nucleotides align to TRBD1. CDR3 size: 13 residues. The DNA of the CDR3 is TGTGCCAGCACCCCCAGGGGGAGTGAAAAACTGTCTTTT. Translation: CASTPRGSEKLSF.

This clonotype has a handful of counts. The chain recombines TRBV4-2 with TRBJ2-7, with 11 nucleotides matching TRBD1. The germline gives CDR1 LGHNA, CDR2 YNFKEQ. CDR3 length: 16 residues. V shed 0 bases and J 3 bases; nucleotides not matched to a gene: 4. CDR3 sequence: CASSQDPGTGGYEQYF. CDR3 DNA: TGTGCCAGCAGCCAAGATCCCGGGACAGGGGGCTACGAGCAGTACTTC.

This chain uses TRBV18 with TRBJ1-2, with D hard to call. The CDR3 is made up of 13 amino acids. The V end was cut by 2 bases, the J end by 6 bases, with 10 bases between. From germline, CDR1 is KGHSH and CDR2 LQKENI. DNA for the CDR3: TGTGCCAGCTCACCAGCTAAGTCTGATGGCTACACCTTC. This gives the protein CASSPAKSDGYTF. Supplemented by reference TRBV18 and TRBJ1-2, the full variable domain reads NAGVMQNPRHLVRRRGQEARLRCSPMKGHSHVYWYRQLPEEGLKFMVYLQKENIIDESGMPKERFSAEFPKEGPSILRIQQVVRGDSAAYFCASSPAKSDGYTFGSGTRLTVV.

The chain combines TRBV27 with TRBJ1-2; D remains ambiguous. V was pared by 6 bases and J by 1 base, with 9 bases between. From germline, CDR1 is MNHEY and CDR2 SMNVEV (reference sequence). This CDR3 comprises 13 residues. This CDR3 reads CASSFRINYGYTF. The DNA for the CDR3 is TGTGCCAGCAGCTTCAGGATTAACTATGGCTACACCTTC.